These 27 T cell receptor beta chains were all obtained from the same sample, sequenced in a study of cytomegalovirus exposure and HLA in healthy donors. Amplification used 60 Vbeta primers and 13 Jbeta primers. Only in-frame clones appear in the TCRdb table, and some are missing; sequencing was by immunoSEQ multiplex PCR. The sample has about 120,000 clones, about 81% seen once. The sequenced sample was PBMCs. These receptors were collected from a man aged 40-49 years in good health and CMV-seronegative.

The chain has TRBV29-1 and TRBJ1-2, with 7 positions matching TRBD1. V trimming: 4 bases; J trimming: 5 bases; junction bases outside the gene matches: 4. The CDR3 sequence is 12 residues long. Germline assignment: CDR1 SQVTM and CDR2 ANQGSEA. The CDR3 DNA is TGCAGCGTTGGAGGGGGCGGGTATGGCTACACCTTC. It yields the protein CSVGGGGYGYTF.

The chain employs TRBV5-6 and TRBJ2-5; 9 bases align to TRBD1. V lost 4 bases and J lost 4; bases outside the gene matches: 2. The CDR3 runs to 13 residues. CDR1 and CDR2 from the germline V gene are SGHDT and YYEEEE. CDR3 DNA sequence: TGTGCCAGCAGCAAGGGACAGGGAGAGACCCAGTACTTC. This gives the protein CASSKGQGETQYF.

This clone has just one count. V gene TRBV28 combines with J gene TRBJ2-2, with 10 positions matching TRBD1. V shed 6 bases, J shed 1 base, and the junction held 8 bases outside the gene matches. The CDR3 loop spans 17 amino acids. CDR1 and CDR2 from the germline V gene are MDHEN and SYDVKM. CDR3 sequence (DNA): TGTGCCAGCAGCCTGGGACAGGGGACACTGAACACCGGGGAGCTGTTTTTT. This sequence encodes CASSLGQGTLNTGELFF. Full variable domain (outside the CDR3, taken from reference TRBV28 and TRBJ2-2): DVKVTQSSRYLVKRTGEKVFLECVQDMDHENMFWYRQDPGLGLRLIYFSYDVKMKEKGDIPEGYSVSREKKERFSLILESASTNQTSMYLCASSLGQGTLNTGELFFGEGSRLTVL.

CDR3 sequence: CATSIGGTANRELFF. In DNA, the CDR3 is TGTGCCACCAGCATTGGCGGGACAGCGAACCGGGAGCTGTTTTTT. The rearrangement links TRBV15 to TRBJ2-2, with a weak D call TRBD1 (7 bases). This CDR3 comprises 15 residues. Germline lookup yields CDR1 LNHNV and CDR2 YYDKDF (reference sequence). V dropped 4 bases and J dropped 9 bases, with 18 bases sitting between them.

The DNA of the CDR3 is TGCGCCAGCGGGGCCAGATTATCTGGGGCCAACGTCCTGACTTTC. Translated: CASGARLSGANVLTF. The chain recombines TRBV4-3 with TRBJ2-6, with a possible D match to TRBD1 (5 bases). V dropped 8 bases and J dropped 1 base, with 12 bases sitting between them. The CDR3 runs 15 residues. Per germline, CDR1 LGHNA and CDR2 YSLEER.

This clone was detected once. The chain joins TRBV9 to TRBJ2-4; perhaps TRBD1 as D (6 bases). The germline V and J ends were trimmed by 0 bases and 5 bases, with 12 bases remaining between them. The germline CDR1 and CDR2 sequences are SGDLS and YYNGEE. This CDR3 contains 15 residues. The CDR3 DNA reads TGTGCCAGCAGCGTAGGGGCAGAGGGGGAAAACATTCAGTACTTC. Amino acids: CASSVGAEGENIQYF.

This clone occurred a few times. The genes are TRBV2 and TRBJ1-1; the match to TRBD1 covers 8 bases. V shed 5 bases, J shed 1 base, and the junction held 3 bases outside the gene matches. The CDR3 is 14 residues long. Germline values: CDR1 SNHLY, CDR2 FYNNEI. CDR3 in amino acids: CASSLGQGNTEAFF. DNA of the CDR3: TGTGCCAGCAGTCTCGGACAGGGGAACACTGAAGCTTTCTTT.

This chain links TRBV4-3 with TRBJ2-3; D ambiguous. The CDR3 length is 14 residues. Germline lookup yields CDR1 LGHNA and CDR2 YSLEER. V was cut by 2 bases and J by 0 bases, with 6 bases left in between. CDR3 amino acids: CASSQLGSTDTQYF. In nucleotides, the CDR3 is TGCGCCAGCAGCCAACTAGGAAGCACAGATACGCAGTATTTT.

V is TRBV29-1 and J is TRBJ2-7; 7 bases align to TRBD2. The CDR3 runs 12 residues. The V and J ends lost 4 bases and 0 bases, in that order; junction bases with no gene match: 0. CDR1 and CDR2 from the germline V gene are SQVTM and ANQGSEA. The CDR3 loop is CSVGGGSYEQYF. The CDR3 DNA reads TGCAGCGTTGGGGGGGGCTCCTACGAGCAGTACTTC.

The CDR3 is CASSDRRVTGGPVEQFF. The CDR3 bases are TGTGCCAGCAGTGACCGTAGAGTTACGGGAGGCCCCGTTGAGCAGTTCTTC. This chain joins TRBV25-1 and TRBJ2-1; TRBD2 matches at 7 bases. The CDR3 length is 17 residues. Germline V CDR1 and CDR2: MGHDK, SYGVNS. V shed 3 bases and J 9 bases; nucleotides not matched to a gene: 17. The entire variable domain, with the rest obtained from reference TRBV25-1 and TRBJ2-1, is as follows: EADIYQTPRYLVIGTGKKITLECSQTMGHDKMYWYQQDPGMELHLIHYSYGVNSTEKGDLSSESTVSRIRTEHFPLTLESARPSHTSQYLCASSDRRVTGGPVEQFFGPGTRLTVL.

V gene TRBV7-6 combines with J gene TRBJ1-6; 7 bases match TRBD1. V lost 1 base, J lost 6 bases, and 6 bases stayed unmatched. Germline values: CDR1 SGHVS, CDR2 FNYEAQ. The CDR3 spans 16 residues. Here the CDR3 reads CASSLGTTGSNSPLHF. The CDR3 coding sequence is TGTGCCAGCAGCTTAGGGACGACAGGGTCTAATTCACCCCTCCACTTT.

A few counts support this clone. The chain is built from TRBV4-2 and TRBJ2-2; 7 bases fit TRBD2. V gave up 4 bases and J gave up 6 bases; unmatched junction bases: 2. Germline V lookup: CDR1 LGHNA, CDR2 YNFKEQ. The CDR3 extends over 13 amino acids. This chain's CDR3 is CASSPGRAGELFF. The DNA of the CDR3 is TGTGCCAGCAGCCCGGGGAGGGCCGGGGAGCTGTTTTTT.

The chain is built from TRBV7-3 and TRBJ2-5; D may be TRBD2 (6 bases). The CDR3 totals 15 residues. Germline assignment: CDR1 SGHTA and CDR2 FQGTGA. Trimming took 2 bases from V and 5 from J, leaving 15 bases between them. The CDR3 is CASSLEGSRGETQYF. As DNA, the CDR3 is TGTGCCAGCAGCTTAGAAGGTTCCCGGGGGGAGACCCAGTACTTC.

This clone occurred once. V gene TRBV7-2 combines with J gene TRBJ2-5; 10 nucleotides align to TRBD2. There are 15 residues in the CDR3. CDR1 is SGHTA, CDR2 FQGNSA, per germline. J gave up 2 bases and V 1 base, and 1 base lay outside the gene matches. The CDR3 protein is CASSLGTSGQETQYF. The CDR3 DNA follows: TGTGCCAGCAGCTTAGGGACTAGCGGACAAGAGACCCAGTACTTC.

The chain is built from TRBV19 and TRBJ2-1, with D possibly TRBD1 on 5 matching bases. CDR3 length: 14 amino acids. V lost 2 bases to trimming and J lost 6 bases, with 11 bases between them. Germline CDR1 is LNHDA and CDR2 is SQIVND (reference sequence). The CDR3: CASSITDNSNEQFF. The CDR3 bases are TGTGCCAGTAGTATAACGGACAACAGCAATGAGCAGTTCTTC.

The V gene is TRBV29-1, the J gene TRBJ1-3; a weak D match, TRBD1 (6 bases). The CDR3 covers 14 residues. Germline-derived CDR1 and CDR2 are SQVTM and ANQGSEA. Trimming cost V 5 bases and J 0 bases, with 11 bases left between them. The CDR3 sequence is CSVLTGSSGNTIYF. The DNA of the CDR3 is TGCAGCGTTTTGACAGGTTCCTCTGGAAACACCATATATTTT.

Here the CDR3 reads CSVDDRGNTEAFF. The CDR3 bases are TGCAGCGTTGACGACAGGGGGAACACTGAAGCTTTCTTT. This chain uses TRBV29-1 with TRBJ1-1; TRBD1 agrees at 8 bases. This CDR3 has 13 amino acids. The J segment lost 1 base and the V segment lost 3 bases, leaving 1 base of the junction unmatched. The V gene's germline CDR1 is SQVTM and CDR2 ANQGSEA. Based on the CDR3 plus reference TRBV29-1 and TRBJ1-1, the full variable domain is SAVISQKPSRDICQRGTSLTIQCQVDSQVTMMFWYRQQPGQSLTLIATANQGSEATYESGFVIDKFPISRPNLTFSTLTVSNMSPEDSSIYLCSVDDRGNTEAFFGQGTRLTVV.

This chain joins TRBV6-5 and TRBJ2-5; possibly TRBD1 for D (5 bases). The germline V gene has CDR1 MNHEY and CDR2 SVGAGI. With 5 bases removed from V and 1 base from J, the gap between germline ends came to 8 bases. The CDR3 length is 13 residues. CDR3 nucleotides: TGTGCCAGCAGTCCCGACAGCCAAGAGACCCAGTACTTC. Protein product: CASSPDSQETQYF.

V usage is TRBV27 and J usage is TRBJ2-7, with 9 positions matching TRBD1. Germline V CDR1 and CDR2: MNHEY, SMNVEV (reference sequence). V shed 6 bases, J shed 6 bases, and the junction held 6 bases outside the gene matches. The CDR3 runs 13 residues. The CDR3 region is CASRGDREGEQYF. The CDR3 DNA sequence: TGTGCCAGCAGGGGGGACAGGGAAGGCGAGCAGTACTTC.

The CDR3 DNA is TGTGCCAGCAGCCCCGGGGGGACTCAGGGGACTGAAGCTTTCTTT. Protein: CASSPGGTQGTEAFF. The chain employs TRBV7-3 and TRBJ1-1; D might be TRBD1 (6 bases). This CDR3 is 15 amino acids long. Germline loops: CDR1 SGHTA, CDR2 FQGTGA. The V end lost 5 bases, the J end lost 5 bases, and 18 bases lay between the germline ends.

This clone was detected once. V is TRBV4-3 and J is TRBJ2-5; TRBD2 agrees at 8 bases. The J call may be faulty, since TRBJ2-7 better matches the DNA end. The germline V gene has CDR1 LGHNA and CDR2 YSLEER. The CDR3 is 15 amino acids. The CDR3 coding sequence is TGCGCCAGCAGCCAAGATGCGGGAGGATACTACGAGCAGTACTTC. Amino acids: CASSQDAGGYYEQYF.

This clone showed up just once. The rearrangement joins TRBV2 to TRBJ1-2; 11 positions match TRBD1. The CDR3 runs 15 residues. With V trimmed by 4 bases and J by 8 bases, 9 bases remained unmatched. CDR1 is SNHLY and CDR2 is FYNNEI in the germline V gene. The CDR3 coding sequence is TGTGCCAGCAGTGTTAGGACAGGGGGCCCTCAAGGCTACACCTTC. Its translation is CASSVRTGGPQGYTF.

V gene TRBV10-3 combines with J gene TRBJ2-5; TRBD1 matches 7 bases. Germline assignment: CDR1 ENHRY and CDR2 SYGVKD. The CDR3 consists of 17 residues. V was clipped by 2 bases and J by 1 base; unmatched bases: 10. The CDR3 here is CAISERPQQGSQETQYF. As DNA, the CDR3 is TGTGCCATCAGTGAGCGCCCCCAACAGGGGTCCCAAGAGACCCAGTACTTC.

This clone was counted a few times. The genes are TRBV29-1 and TRBJ2-3; 8 bases fit TRBD1. CDR3 length equals 17 residues. Germline loops: CDR1 SQVTM, CDR2 ANQGSEA. V was pared by 4 bases and J by 5 bases, with 17 bases of the junction left unmatched. In nucleotides, the CDR3 is TGCAGCGTTGGGCGTCTAATCGGCAGGGGGCTTGGAGATACGCAGTATTTT. Its translation: CSVGRLIGRGLGDTQYF.

J is TRBJ1-2 and V is TRBV25-1; D is perhaps TRBD1 (6 bases). The CDR3 has 14 amino acids. The germline V gene encodes CDR1 MGHDK and CDR2 SYGVNS. Trimming removed 4 bases from V and 2 bases from J, with 11 bases in between. The CDR3 DNA reads TGTGCCAGCAGTGCTCAGGGGAAAAACTATGGCTACACCTTC. It encodes CASSAQGKNYGYTF.

The V and J genes are TRBV7-2 and TRBJ1-2, with TRBD1 identical over 9 bases. Trimming removed 1 base from V and 3 bases from J; junction bases left unmatched: 3. From germline, CDR1 is SGHTA and CDR2 FQGNSA. CDR3 length: 15 amino acids. CDR3 sequence (DNA): TGTGCCAGCAGCTTAGGGGGACAGGGTTACTATGGCTACACCTTC. This encodes CASSLGGQGYYGYTF.

As concerns this clone: Germline is not matched at one junction end, which may reflect a read error. The chain carries TRBV4-2 and TRBJ2-4; possible D gene TRBD1, 7 bases. Per germline, CDR1 LGHNA and CDR2 YNFKEQ. The CDR3 is 14 amino acids. In DNA form, the CDR3 reads TGTGCCAGCAGCCAAGGACAGGGAGGAAACAGTCAGTACTTC. It specifies CASSQGQGGNSQYF.